This section outlines one T cell receptor beta chain sequence together with its context. The antigen it recognizes is unknown. Base qualities were left out, and no much larger clone turns up one base away. Receptors were amplified or captured by the immunoSEQ multiplex PCR assay. For the multiplex PCR, a mixture combining 60 forward primers for TCR Vbeta segments and 13 reverse primers for TCR Jbeta segments was used. Amplification of the CDR3 region of rearranged TCR beta genes was performed with a multiplex PCR assay on genomic DNA. The Illumina HiSeq System was used to sequence the amplified TCR beta libraries as 87-base-pair reads. As for the authors' bioinformatics: In a later analysis, tens of millions of unique TCR beta chains were counted across the approximately 640 repertoires, and around 11 million of these chains were shared by at least two donors. To remove PCR and sequencing errors, raw reads were error-corrected and collapsed into unique sequences using a nearest-neighbor algorithm that merged closely related sequences. To assign V, D and J gene segments, CDR3 sequences were aligned to IMGT reference sequences. For a sequence to be retained, a match of at least six nucleotides to both a V gene segment and a J gene segment was required. Rearrangements were called productive when the CDR3 lacked stop codons and stayed in frame with V and J; all others were non-productive. CDR3 was defined by IMGT convention, running from the second conserved V-encoded cysteine to the conserved J-encoded phenylalanine. The earlier analysis of some 540 of the donors excluded any sequence lacking an unambiguous match to a single V gene segment. In an earlier analysis of about 590 of the donors, a V segment was called functional when productive rearrangements were above 56.7%, and segregating when the standard deviation between donors exceeded 5%. A statistical classification framework was developed to diagnose cytomegalovirus status using the catalog of TCR beta chain sequences. In a later analysis, TCR nucleotide sequences were compared against IMGT/GENE-DB human TR gene sequences so that V and J genes could be assigned. A later analysis assigned CDR3 sequences and most-parsimonious VDJ recombination scenarios with the TCRdist pipeline. In a later analysis, each TCR beta chain was defined by its CDR3 amino acid sequence together with its V-gene family, and reads without a unique V-gene family were excluded. In a later analysis, 450 to 600 highly shared, low-generation-probability nucleotide sequences were removed to address suspected cross-contamination and a sequencing artifact. In a later analysis, a clonal expansion index was calculated for each public chain from normalized within-repertoire ranks of inferred template counts. In a later analysis, generation probabilities were computed with a VDJ recombination model fitted to out-of-frame rearrangements, and the resulting probabilities were checked against IGoR. A later analysis scored TCR-TCR, TCR-HLA and TCR-CMV co-occurrence with hypergeometric tests, applying a repertoire-size bias correction to TCR pairs. False discovery rates were estimated in a later analysis by permuting HLA or CMV assignments 20 times. In a later analysis, co-occurring TCRs were grouped with DBSCAN, and TCRdist sequence similarity was added when clustering was performed within HLA-allele-positive subsets. Co-occurrence clustering excluded repertoires with fewer than 30,000 or more than 120,000 public chains, plus five with anomalous nucleotide sharing. This is the immuneACCESS table as TCRdb keeps it, with only in-frame sequences that have V and J called. A part of the clones is gone; compared with another copy, unresolved V genes explain less than half, and the rest is unexplained. Clone size and V and J calls were adopted from that table, with D and trimming inferred from the DNA. The sample yields 200,000 to 250,000 clones; 60% to 80% were counted once. Roughly 1.9% of the sample lies in the top ten.

The cohort was made up of about 610 healthy bone marrow donors. All cohort members were sampled while nominally healthy, although unrecorded immune exposures were likely present. The donor tested CMV seronegative and was one of the 352 seronegative cohort members. A peripheral blood sample was collected from each donor, and TCR beta sequencing was performed on peripheral blood mononuclear cells. The Qiagen DNeasy Blood Extraction Kit was used to extract genomic DNA from the blood cell samples. This specimen comes from a study of cytomegalovirus exposure and HLA in healthy donors (dated 2017 in TCRdb). Regarding the complete study: According to an earlier analysis of 587 of the donors, some 180 million T cells yielded 90 million to 130 million unique TCR beta sequences and around 300 Gb of sequence data. High-throughput TCR immunosequencing, statistical association of individual TCRs with disease status, and machine learning were combined to predict cytomegalovirus infection status. On average, approximately 250,000 unique TCR beta nucleotide sequences were sequenced per donor among several hundred genotyped donors of the cohort, with 15% to 20% of those sequences being non-productive. About five DR-DQ haplotypes were treated as single units for association and clustering because of strong linkage in the cohort. Rather than drawing on any new phenotypic data, the later analysis identified candidate immune exposures from TCR beta sequences and the way those sequences occurred across donors. Every repertoire in the discovery cohort had been generated on one and the same sequencing platform. An earlier analysis of 587 of the donors used high-throughput TCR beta sequencing to judge whether each TCR beta V gene segment behaved as functional or pseudogenic. Both class I and class II loci were covered by HLA typing, at four-digit resolution. A separate validation cohort of about 110 different subjects was used in addition to the approximately 670-subject first cohort. The T cell repertoires of several hundred subjects were profiled by immunosequencing and related to cytomegalovirus serostatus. The study was designed to test whether signatures of past pathogen exposure could be identified by cataloging public T cell receptors. A later analysis re-examined previously published TCR beta repertoires from just over 650 donors and added high-resolution HLA genotyping to investigate patterns of TCR occurrence. The genetic ancestry cluster associated with self-reported Caucasian donors included approximately 85% of the roughly 390 genotyped donors. The number of donors typed differed by locus, with roughly 629-640 for A, B, C, DRB1 and DQB1, roughly 520 for DQA1, 600 to 610 for DPA1, and 472 for DPB1. In a later genetic analysis, genome-wide SNP genotypes for about three fifths of the roughly 670 donors were used, and that subset was treated as a discovery cohort. Alongside the repertoire data, information on donor age, sex, ethnicity and CMV serostatus was compiled. Roughly 300 gigabases of sequencing data and approximately 91 million unique TCR sequences made up an early release that covered 640 HLA-typed donors. The paper's findings and limits, for the study overall: The only immune exposure information available for the cohort was CMV serostatus. In an earlier analysis of about 540 of the donors, most TCR beta V segments were observed in productive rearrangements about 90% or about 30% of the time, broadly matching IMGT annotations. The presence/absence analyses assumed that sequencing depth was roughly uniform across donors, and that assumption may not be true. Correlated functional status among segregating V segments might be attributable to linkage disequilibrium, but an unknown experimental factor could not be ruled out. Specific HLA alleles were associated with roughly 16,000 TCR beta sequences at a false discovery rate of 0.05 in a later analysis. The earlier analysis of around 600 of the donors excluded some 16 rarely observed V segments, including chromosome 9 orphons, because counts were too low. According to a later analysis, parvovirus B19, influenza, CMV and Epstein-Barr virus appeared linked to several top co-occurrence clusters. Some IMGT-functional V segments, including TRBV6-2 and TRBV6-3, could not be told apart with the 87-base-pair reads, so those segments were excluded. A later analysis found that most CMV-associated TCR beta chains appeared HLA-restricted, with HLA associations seemingly driven largely by CMV exposure. This cohort had only TCR beta chains sequenced, and the lack of alpha or paired-chain data limited which features could be detected. A later genetic analysis associated a missense DCLRE1C variant with V-gene and J-gene trimming of TCR beta chains, and an independent cohort replicated the association. In both the original and validation cohorts, the classifier was reported to diagnose cytomegalovirus status with high specificity and sensitivity. Most TCR sequences were seen in very few donors, while some public TCRs were found in many individuals. In a later genetic analysis, fewer N-insertions in productive TCRs were reported among donors in an Asian-associated ancestry cluster than the roughly 670-donor mean. The authors suggested that the approach could potentially be extended to other disease states and immunological phenotypes. A later analysis found that TCR association rates varied across HLA loci, with DRB1 alleles showing the most associated TCRs and HLA-C alleles the fewest. Assigning TCR associations to individual alleles was difficult when HLA alleles, especially DR and DQ, strongly co-occurred. A later analysis found that HLA-associated TCR beta chains were more clonally expanded and had lower generation probabilities than equally common non-associated chains. A further reported finding was that TCR beta sequences accurately predicted the HLA-A and HLA-B alleles for most subjects in the first cohort. The study listed over 150 TCR beta chains as associated with cytomegalovirus. A cluster of highly shared sequence variants was judged likely to represent a technical artifact of the sequencing pipeline. Because HLA typing was missing for some donors at each locus, association tests included only the typed subset. In vitro tests confirmed that a few of the cytomegalovirus-associated TCR beta chains recognize cytomegalovirus antigens.

Here V drops 1 base and J drops 7 bases, and the junction holds 8 bases not matched to any gene. CDR1 SQVTM and CDR2 ANQGSEA were looked up in the germline V gene. From cysteine to phenylalanine, the CDR3 is 15 amino acids long. Only CDR3 DNA remains: 45 bases, in frame from the first base. The source is a young man in good health and CMV-seronegative. This chain is built from TRBV29-1 and TRBJ1-1, and TRBD1 aligns with 11 junction nucleotides. The sequenced material came from PBMCs. The DNA sequence is as follows: TGCAGCGTTGAAGGAAGGGACAGGGGGGATAGTGAAGCTTTCTTT. Its protein reads: CSVEGRDRGDSEAFF.